This T cell receptor (beta chain) was observed in a study of blood T cell repertoires in COVID-19. Study-level information: The United States, Italy and Spain were the sources of the acute and convalescent COVID-19 samples. From T cells, B-cell-depleted T cells, or PBMCs came the material, which was cDNA or gDNA.

The participants were between roughly 18 and 100 years old and came from under 25 US areas. Cohorts were assigned according to the clinical history that participants reported. Clones were read by immunoSEQ multiplex PCR, and TCRdb kept only the in-frame ones, dropping some. The sample lists roughly 400,000 clones, 80% to 90% occurring once. Germline CDR1 reads SEHNR; CDR2 reads FQNEAQ (reference sequence). Deletions cut 2 bases from V and 5 bases from J, with 12 bases between. The CDR3 is 14 residues long. What was sequenced was PBMCs or T cells enriched from blood (not recorded which). This TCR derives from a man aged 25 to 40 who had recovered from COVID-19. V and J are TRBV7-9 and TRBJ2-5, with a weak D call TRBD2 (6 bases). CDR3 bases: TGTGCCAGCAGCTTATCACGGGGGATCGAGACCCAGTACTTC. It yields the protein CASSLSRGIETQYF.